This entry lists 13 T cell receptor beta chains sequenced from one sample in a study of control samples from healthy donors and cancer patients. Some clones are missing from TCRdb's copy, which holds only in-frame ones; the method was immunoSEQ multiplex PCR. The sample has over 150,000 clones; 90% to 95% are singletons. Sequenced material: PBMCs. These receptors all stem from a man aged 55 to 70 with colorectal cancer.

V is TRBV4-1 and J is TRBJ1-1; 7 bases align to TRBD1. The CDR3 is 14 amino acids. Germline CDR1 reads MGHRA; CDR2 reads YSYEKL. The V and J ends lost 2 bases and 7 bases, in that order; junction bases with no gene match: 7. The CDR3 nucleotides read TGCGCCAGCAGCCAAAAGGGGGCTGGGGGTGAAGCTTTCTTT. It codes for CASSQKGAGGEAFF.

The rearrangement uses TRBV6-1 and TRBJ1-1; D unresolved. Germline V lookup: CDR1 MNHNS, CDR2 SASEGT. Trimming stripped 0 bases from V and 1 base from J, with 21 bases between. The CDR3 extends over 19 amino acids. The CDR3: CASSEALVGYYQQNTEAFF. The DNA of the CDR3 is TGTGCCAGCAGTGAAGCGCTGGTCGGATATTACCAACAGAACACTGAAGCTTTCTTT.

This chain connects TRBV4-3 to TRBJ1-1; perhaps TRBD1 as D (6 bases). Per germline, CDR1 LGHNA and CDR2 YSLEER. The CDR3 runs 13 residues. V was trimmed by 4 bases and J by 2 bases, leaving 8 bases between them. CDR3 amino acids: CASSLQGNTEAFF. DNA for the CDR3: TGCGCCAGCAGCCTACAGGGTAACACTGAAGCTTTCTTT.

The chain carries TRBV21-1 and TRBJ1-1; the table's D gene call, TRBD1, was not cross checked with the DNA. TRBV21-1 is classified as a pseudogene. This CDR3 has 18 residues. The DNA for the CDR3 is TGTGCCAGCAGCAAAATTGTTCGAACAGGGAATGAGAAGACTGAAGCTTTCTTT. This gives the protein CASSKIVRTGNEKTEAFF.

The chain joins TRBV6-5 to TRBJ1-4; 10 bases fit TRBD1. The CDR3 is 15 residues long. Looked up from germline, CDR1 is MNHEY and CDR2 is SVGAGI. After removal of 4 bases from V and 5 bases from J, the junction contained 4 bases not matched to a gene. The CDR3: CASSWTGGPNEKLFF. In DNA, the CDR3 is TGTGCCAGCAGTTGGACAGGGGGGCCAAATGAAAAACTGTTTTTT.

The chain carries TRBV9 and TRBJ2-7; the match to TRBD1 covers 7 bases. The germline gives CDR1 SGDLS, CDR2 YYNGEE. The CDR3 runs to 15 residues. J lost 4 bases, V lost 3 bases, and 10 bases had no gene match. This chain's CDR3 is CASSERQGNVYEQYF. The CDR3 region has the DNA TGTGCCAGCAGCGAAAGACAGGGTAATGTGTACGAGCAGTACTTC.

The chain combines TRBV30 with TRBJ2-5; tentatively, D is TRBD2 (6 bases). The CDR3 runs to 12 residues. V lost 3 bases, J lost 6 bases, and 11 bases lay in between. Germline V lookup: CDR1 GTSNPN, CDR2 SVGIG (reference sequence). CDR3 amino acids: CAWSRGRQTQYF. The CDR3 DNA reads TGTGCCTGGAGCCGGGGGAGGCAGACCCAGTACTTC.

The chain employs TRBV7-9 and TRBJ1-3, with D perhaps TRBD1 (5 bases). The V end lost 1 base, the J end lost 2 bases, and 9 bases lay between the germline ends. Germline V gene sequence: CDR1 SEHNR, CDR2 FQNEAQ (reference sequence). The CDR3 runs to 15 residues. Written as DNA, the CDR3 is TGTGCCAGCAGCTTAGGACAGACCGCTGGAAACACCATATATTTT. It encodes CASSLGQTAGNTIYF.

This chain joins TRBV4-1 and TRBJ2-7; maybe TRBD2 (6 bases). Trimming took off 4 bases at V and 2 bases at J, with 9 bases between the two ends. The CDR3 is 13 amino acids. CDR1 MGHRA and CDR2 YSYEKL come from the germline V gene. The CDR3 DNA follows: TGCGCCAGCAGCCTATCTAGCGCCTACGAGCAGTACTTC. The encoded protein is CASSLSSAYEQYF.

The J gene is TRBJ2-5, the V gene TRBV5-4, with a tentative D call TRBD1 (5 bases). This CDR3 has 16 amino acids. V shed 2 bases and J shed 2 bases, with 16 bases lying between them. The V gene's germline CDR1 is SGHNT and CDR2 YYREEE (reference sequence). In DNA form, the CDR3 reads TGTGCCAGCAGCTTAGGGGTTTTAGGGCAGCAAGAGACCCAGTACTTC. Its protein product is CASSLGVLGQQETQYF.

V and J are TRBV6-6 and TRBJ1-1; 8 bases are shared with TRBD1. CDR1 is MNHNY, CDR2 SVGAGI, per germline (reference sequence). This CDR3 contains 13 residues. With 4 bases clipped from V and 5 bases from J, the junction kept 3 bases outside the gene matches. DNA of the CDR3: TGTGCCAGCAGTTGGGACAGGTCGACTGAAGCTTTCTTT. Protein product: CASSWDRSTEAFF.

This clone appeared a single time. This sequence joins TRBV25-1 and TRBJ2-5; TRBD2 might be the D (6 bases). Germline CDR1 MGHDK, CDR2 SYGVNS. The CDR3 runs 15 residues. With 2 bases removed from V and 0 bases from J, the gap between germline ends came to 10 bases. CDR3 coding DNA: TGTGCCAGCAGTGAAATGGGGGGTTACCAAGAGACCCAGTACTTC. Protein sequence: CASSEMGGYQETQYF.

The V gene is TRBV21-1, the J gene TRBJ2-7; TRBD1 reflects the table's D call only, with no check against the DNA. TRBV21-1 is a pseudogene locus. CDR3 length equals 15 residues. CDR3 sequence reads: CASSKEVKQPYEQYF. CDR3 nucleotides: TGTGCCAGCAGCAAAGAAGTAAAACAGCCCTACGAGCAGTACTTC.